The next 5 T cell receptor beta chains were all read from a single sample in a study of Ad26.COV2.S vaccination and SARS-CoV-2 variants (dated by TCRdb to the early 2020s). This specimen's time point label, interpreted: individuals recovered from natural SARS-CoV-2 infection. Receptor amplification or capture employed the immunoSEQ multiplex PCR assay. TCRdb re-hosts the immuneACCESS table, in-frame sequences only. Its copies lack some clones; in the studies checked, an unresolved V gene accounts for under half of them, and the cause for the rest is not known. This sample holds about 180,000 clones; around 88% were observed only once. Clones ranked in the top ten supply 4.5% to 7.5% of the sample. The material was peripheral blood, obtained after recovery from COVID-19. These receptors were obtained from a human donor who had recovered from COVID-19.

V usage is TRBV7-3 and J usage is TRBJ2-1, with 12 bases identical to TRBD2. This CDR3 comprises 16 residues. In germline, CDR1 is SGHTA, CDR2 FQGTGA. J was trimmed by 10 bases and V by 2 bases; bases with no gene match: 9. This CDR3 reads CASSLVPSGGATEQFF. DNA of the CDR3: TGTGCCAGCAGCTTAGTCCCTAGCGGGGGGGCCACCGAGCAGTTCTTC.

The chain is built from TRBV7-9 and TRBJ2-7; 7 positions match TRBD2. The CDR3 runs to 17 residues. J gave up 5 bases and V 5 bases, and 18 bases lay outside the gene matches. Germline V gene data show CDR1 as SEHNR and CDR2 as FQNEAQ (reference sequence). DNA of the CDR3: TGTGCCAGCAGCCCCCGATGGGGAGGGCGGCAGATCCACGAGCAGTACTTC. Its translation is CASSPRWGGRQIHEQYF.

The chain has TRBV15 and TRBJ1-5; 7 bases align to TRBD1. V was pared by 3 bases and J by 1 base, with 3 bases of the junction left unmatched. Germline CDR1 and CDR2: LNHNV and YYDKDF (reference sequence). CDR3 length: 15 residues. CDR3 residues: CATSRVQGSNQPQHF. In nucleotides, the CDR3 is TGTGCCACCAGCAGGGTACAGGGGAGCAATCAGCCCCAGCATTTT.

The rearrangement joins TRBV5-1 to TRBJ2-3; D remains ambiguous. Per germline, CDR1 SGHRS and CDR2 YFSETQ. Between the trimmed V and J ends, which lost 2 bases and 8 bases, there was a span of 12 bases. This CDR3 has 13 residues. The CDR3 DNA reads TGCGCCAGCAGCTTAGCTTTTGATGGTACGCAGTATTTT. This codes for CASSLAFDGTQYF.

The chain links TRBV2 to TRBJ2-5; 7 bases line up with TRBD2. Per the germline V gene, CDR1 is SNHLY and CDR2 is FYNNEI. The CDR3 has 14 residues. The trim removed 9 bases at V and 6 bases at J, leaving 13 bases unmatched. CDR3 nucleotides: TGTGCCAGTATGCTAGCGGCAGCAGAAAAGACCCAGTACTTC. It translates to CASMLAAAEKTQYF.